The 17 T cell receptor beta chains in this list originate from one sample, sequenced in a study of blood T cells in healthy people across ages. The authors ran a second PCR of 7 to 11 cycles using a sample-barcoded 5' primer and a J-beta primer mix. TCRdb re-called the 5' RACE reads with MiXCR, one entry per CDR3 protein. Among approximately 400,000 distinct CDR3 sequences, more than 45% were seen once, and the ten largest hold 45% to 60%. Sample: blood. The receptors come from a man in his 60s in good health.

The V call is TRBV5-1, the J call TRBJ2-3; D may be TRBD1 (6 bases). The ends were cut back, 4 bases at V and 6 bases at J, with 18 bases in the middle. There are 15 residues in the CDR3. CDR1 and CDR2 (germline): SGHRS, YFSETQ. CDR3 bases: TGCGCCAGCAGCCCGGGTGGCAGGGGCTGGGATACGCAGTATTTT. Its translation: CASSPGGRGWDTQYF. Full variable domain (outside the CDR3, taken from reference TRBV5-1 and TRBJ2-3): KAGVTQTPRYLIKTRGQQVTLSCSPISGHRSVSWYQQTPGQGLQFLFEYFSETQRNKGNFPGRFSGRQFSNSRSEMNVSTLELGDSALYLCASSPGGRGWDTQYFGPGTRLTVL.

Concerning this clonotype itself: A much bigger clone sits one base away, suggesting this may be a read error. The chain combines TRBV12-3 or TRBV12-4 with TRBJ2-1; a possible D gene is TRBD2 (6 bases). V was cut by 6 bases and J by 12 bases, with 24 bases left in between. This CDR3 is 15 amino acids long. The CDR3 nucleotides read TGTGCCAGCAGACACTTAAGGACTTGCGGGGAAGGGCAGTTCTTC. This sequence encodes CASRHLRTCGEGQFF.

The V gene is TRBV12-3 or TRBV12-4, the J gene TRBJ2-7; D gene ambiguous. The CDR3 is 16 amino acids. The CDR3 loop is CVNSNGFRISSYEQYF. The CDR3 nucleotides are TGTGTCAACAGTAACGGGTTCAGAATTAGCTCCTACGAGCAGTACTTC.

This sequence joins TRBV11-2 and TRBJ2-5; 9 nucleotides agree with TRBD2. Germline CDR1 is SGHAT and CDR2 is FQNNGV. The length of the CDR3 is 15 residues. V was pared by 6 bases and J by 11 bases, with 16 bases of the junction left unmatched. CDR3 protein: CASSPRGGRGNEQYF. The CDR3 DNA sequence: TGTGCCAGCAGTCCCCGAGGCGGGAGGGGCAATGAGCAGTACTTC.

In this sample, this clonotype turned up once. The rearrangement uses TRBV10-3 and TRBJ2-3; 12 nucleotides agree with TRBD2. There are 15 residues in the CDR3. The V and J ends lost 11 bases and 2 bases, in that order; junction bases with no gene match: 8. Germline loops: CDR1 ENHRY, CDR2 SYGVKD. The CDR3 DNA follows: TGTGCCTCGAAAGGGACTAGCGGGTACACAGATACGCAGTATTTT. It translates to CASKGTSGYTDTQYF.

CDR3 amino acids: CSATGQGAGNEQYF. DNA of the CDR3: TGCAGTGCTACGGGACAGGGGGCAGGCAATGAGCAGTACTTC. The V call is TRBV20-1, the J call TRBJ2-5, with 12 nucleotides matching TRBD1. The V and J ends lost 4 bases and 11 bases, in that order; junction bases with no gene match: 11. The CDR3 has 14 amino acids. Per germline, CDR1 DFQATT and CDR2 SNEGSKA (reference sequence).

For the CDR3, the DNA is TGTGCCAGCAGAAGAAATGAAAAACTGTTTTTT. Protein sequence: CASRRNEKLFF. The chain carries TRBV12-3 or TRBV12-4 and TRBJ1-4, with unresolved D. With 6 bases removed from V and 5 bases from J, the gap between germline ends came to 4 bases. This CDR3 has 11 residues.

This clonotype was found a few times. A single base separates this from a much larger clone, so it may be a read error. The rearrangement uses TRBV27 and TRBJ2-1; D is unclear. The J call may not be correct, given that the DNA end is closer to TRBJ2-7. In germline, CDR1 is MNHEY, CDR2 SMNVEV (reference sequence). CDR3 length: 13 residues. The CDR3 loop reads CASRGLYYNEQYF. Here the CDR3 DNA reads TGTGCCAGCAGAGGTCTCTACTACAATGAGCAGTACTTC.

The V call is TRBV6-5, the J call TRBJ1-1; 8 nucleotides align to TRBD1. The V gene's germline CDR1 is MNHEY and CDR2 SVGAGI. This CDR3 contains 14 residues. Germline trimming cut 4 bases from V and 1 base from J; bases unmatched to any gene: 2. CDR3 sequence: CASSFQGANTEAFF. In nucleotides, the CDR3 is TGTGCCAGCAGTTTCCAGGGGGCGAACACTGAAGCTTTCTTT.

This clonotype was seen only a few times. The chain joins TRBV4-3 to TRBJ1-2; D unresolved. The CDR3 has 13 residues. Germline V gene lookup returns CDR1 LGHNA and CDR2 YSLEER. The V and J ends lost 1 base and 4 bases respectively, with 7 bases between them. The DNA for the CDR3 is TGCGCCAGCAGCCAAGTGGGTGGCTATGGCTACACCTTC. Amino acids: CASSQVGGYGYTF.

The chain combines TRBV27 with TRBJ2-6; no clear D gene. Germline CDR1 MNHEY, CDR2 SMNVEV (reference sequence). V was clipped by 4 bases and J by 0 bases, with 4 bases between them. The CDR3 is made up of 14 amino acids. The CDR3 protein is CASSWGSGANVLTF. The CDR3 DNA reads TGTGCCAGCAGTTGGGGCTCTGGGGCCAACGTCCTGACTTTC.

The chain carries TRBV12-3 or TRBV12-4 and TRBJ2-2; unclear D gene. The V end was cut by 4 bases, the J end by 1 base, with 4 bases between. This CDR3 region has 13 residues. CDR3 DNA: TGTGCCAGCAGTTGGAAGAACACCGGGGAGCTGTTTTTT. Translated, it gives CASSWKNTGELFF.

V gene TRBV2 combines with J gene TRBJ2-7, with a tentative D call TRBD1 (6 bases). Per germline, CDR1 SNHLY and CDR2 FYNNEI. Trimming took 9 bases from V and 4 from J, leaving 16 bases between them. The CDR3 spans 13 residues. CDR3 residues: CARGIKQGYEQYF. The CDR3, as DNA: TGTGCCAGGGGAATAAAACAGGGATACGAGCAGTACTTC.

The DNA of the CDR3 is TGTGCCAGCAGTTACGGGGGCAAAAGGGGCTCCTACGAGCAGTACTTC. It yields the protein CASSYGGKRGSYEQYF. This chain links TRBV6-5 with TRBJ2-7, with a weak D call TRBD1 (6 bases). The ends were cut back, 2 bases at V and 0 bases at J, with 14 bases in the middle. Germline V gene lookup returns CDR1 MNHEY and CDR2 SVGAGI. The CDR3 totals 16 residues.

V and J are TRBV27 and TRBJ2-7; 8 bases line up with TRBD2. Germline trimming cut 2 bases from V and 3 bases from J; bases unmatched to any gene: 3. This CDR3 region has 14 residues. Germline lookup yields CDR1 MNHEY and CDR2 SMNVEV (reference sequence). CDR3 bases: TGTGCCAGCAGTTTACGGGAGGGCCTCTACGAGCAGTACTTC. Its translation: CASSLREGLYEQYF.

The chain uses TRBV27 and TRBJ1-5; D remains ambiguous. Per germline, CDR1 MNHEY and CDR2 SMNVEV (reference sequence). This CDR3 is 15 amino acids long. Trimming removed 8 bases from V and 3 bases from J, with 17 bases in between. CDR3 sequence reads: CASGLGSDPNQPQHF. In DNA form, the CDR3 reads TGTGCCAGCGGATTAGGTAGTGACCCCAATCAGCCCCAGCATTTT.

The gene calls are TRBV12-3 or TRBV12-4 and TRBJ1-2; D not resolved. The CDR3 length is 14 residues. Trimming shortened V by 6 bases and J by 2 bases, and 13 bases separated the two germline ends. The CDR3 loop reads CASSRSRTNYGYTF. DNA for the CDR3: TGTGCCAGCAGCCGCAGCAGGACCAACTATGGCTACACCTTC.